This TCR beta chain emerged from a study of blood T cells in healthy people across ages. Findings of the study overall: Significant beta diversity loss was already apparent by age about 42, declining roughly linearly. Nothing was known about donor CMV status, and this possibly confounded expanded clonotype changes.

This CDR3 spans 15 amino acids. The germline V gene has CDR1 SQVTM and CDR2 ANQGSEA. V shed 6 bases, J shed 3 bases, and the junction held 10 bases outside the gene matches. As concerns this clonotype: Antigen specificity is unknown.

Individuals who donated were healthy Caucasians from Russia aged roughly 6 to 95. Per-sample PBMC isolation yielded at least 7 million cells. The authors ran a second PCR of about 7 to 12 cycles using a sample-barcoded 5' primer and a J-beta primer mix. TCRdb reanalysed the 5' RACE reads using MiXCR and keeps one entry per CDR3 protein. The sample holds 750,000 or so distinct CDR3 sequences; roughly 25% are singletons and the top ten take just under 9.5%. The data also belong to a second study, concerning T cells of mothers and their children.

The sequencing input was blood. The chain links TRBV29-1 to TRBJ1-3; 8 bases agree with TRBD1. The TCR comes from a boy aged 5 to 17 in good health. CDR3 sequence: CSVGPQGALGNTIYF. The CDR3 DNA reads TGCAGCGTCGGACCCCAGGGGGCGCTTGGAAACACCATATATTTT.